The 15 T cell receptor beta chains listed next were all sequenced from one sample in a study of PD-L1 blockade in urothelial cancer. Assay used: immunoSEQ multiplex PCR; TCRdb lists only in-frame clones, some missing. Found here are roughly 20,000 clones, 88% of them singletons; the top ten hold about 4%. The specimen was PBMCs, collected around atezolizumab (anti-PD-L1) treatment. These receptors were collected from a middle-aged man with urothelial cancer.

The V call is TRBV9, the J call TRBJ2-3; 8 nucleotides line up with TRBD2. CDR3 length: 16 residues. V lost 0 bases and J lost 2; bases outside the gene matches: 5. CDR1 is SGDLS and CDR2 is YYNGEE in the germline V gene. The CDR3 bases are TGTGCCAGCAGCGTAGGGACTAGCTTAACCACAGATACGCAGTATTTT. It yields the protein CASSVGTSLTTDTQYF.

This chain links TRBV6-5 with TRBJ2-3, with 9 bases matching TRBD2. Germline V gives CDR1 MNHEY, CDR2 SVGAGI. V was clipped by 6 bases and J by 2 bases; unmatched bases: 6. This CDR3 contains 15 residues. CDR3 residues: CASSQAGGTTDTQYF. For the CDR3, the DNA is TGTGCCAGCAGCCAAGCGGGAGGTACCACAGATACGCAGTATTTT.

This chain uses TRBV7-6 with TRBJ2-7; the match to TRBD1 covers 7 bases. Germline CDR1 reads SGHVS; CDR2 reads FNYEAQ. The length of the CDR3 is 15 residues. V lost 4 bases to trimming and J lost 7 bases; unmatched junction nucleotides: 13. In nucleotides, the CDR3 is TGTGCCAGCAGCTACTACCCCGGGACAGCTGGGGAGCAGTACTTC. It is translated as CASSYYPGTAGEQYF. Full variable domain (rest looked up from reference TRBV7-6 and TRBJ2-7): GAGVSQSPRYKVTKRGQDVALRCDPISGHVSLYWYRQALGQGPEFLTYFNYEAQQDKSGLPNDRFSAERPEGSISTLTIQRTEQRDSAMYRCASSYYPGTAGEQYFGPGTRLTVT.

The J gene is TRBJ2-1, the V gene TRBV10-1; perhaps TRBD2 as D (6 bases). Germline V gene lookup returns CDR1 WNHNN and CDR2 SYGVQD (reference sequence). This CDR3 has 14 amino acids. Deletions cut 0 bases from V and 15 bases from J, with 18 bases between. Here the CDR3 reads CASSESGWRDDRFF. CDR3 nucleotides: TGCGCCAGCAGTGAGTCGGGTTGGCGGGATGACCGGTTCTTC.

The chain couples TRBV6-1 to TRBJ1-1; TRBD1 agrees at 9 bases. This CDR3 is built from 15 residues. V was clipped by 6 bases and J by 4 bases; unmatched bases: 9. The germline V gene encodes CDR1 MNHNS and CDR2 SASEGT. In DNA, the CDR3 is TGTGCCAGCAGCAGACAAGGGACAGGGACCACTGAAGCTTTCTTT. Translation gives CASSRQGTGTTEAFF.

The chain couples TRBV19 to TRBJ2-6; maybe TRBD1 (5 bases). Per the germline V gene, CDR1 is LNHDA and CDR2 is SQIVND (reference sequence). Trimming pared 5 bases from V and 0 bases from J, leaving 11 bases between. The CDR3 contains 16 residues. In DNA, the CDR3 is TGTGCCAGTAGTCAGACAGTGACCTCTGGGGCCAACGTCCTGACTTTC. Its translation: CASSQTVTSGANVLTF.

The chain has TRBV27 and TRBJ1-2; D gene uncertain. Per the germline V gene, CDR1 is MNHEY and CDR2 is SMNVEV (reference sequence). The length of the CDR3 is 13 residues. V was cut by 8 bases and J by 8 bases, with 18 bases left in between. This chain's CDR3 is CASGTSRSQGYTF. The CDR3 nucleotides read TGTGCCAGCGGTACATCGCGGTCACAAGGCTACACCTTC.

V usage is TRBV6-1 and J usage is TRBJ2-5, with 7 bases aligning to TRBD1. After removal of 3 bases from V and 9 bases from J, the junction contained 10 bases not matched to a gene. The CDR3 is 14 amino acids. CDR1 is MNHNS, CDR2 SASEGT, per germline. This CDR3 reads CASSDWDSPIPQYF. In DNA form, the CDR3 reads TGTGCCAGCAGTGATTGGGACAGCCCCATTCCCCAGTACTTC.

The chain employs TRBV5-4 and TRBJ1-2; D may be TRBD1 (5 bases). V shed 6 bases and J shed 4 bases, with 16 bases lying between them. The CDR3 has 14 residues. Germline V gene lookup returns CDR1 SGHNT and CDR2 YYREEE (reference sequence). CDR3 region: CASNVQGVGYGYTF. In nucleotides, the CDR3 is TGTGCCAGCAACGTCCAGGGCGTAGGCTATGGCTACACCTTC.

CDR3: CATFSGTSGSPSYEQYF. For the CDR3, the DNA is TGTGCCACCTTCTCCGGGACTAGCGGGTCCCCATCCTACGAGCAGTACTTC. V gene TRBV10-3 combines with J gene TRBJ2-7, with 12 bases identical to TRBD2. CDR3 size: 17 residues. Unmatched junction bases numbered 14, after V lost 10 bases and J lost 1 base. The germline CDR1 and CDR2 sequences are ENHRY and SYGVKD.

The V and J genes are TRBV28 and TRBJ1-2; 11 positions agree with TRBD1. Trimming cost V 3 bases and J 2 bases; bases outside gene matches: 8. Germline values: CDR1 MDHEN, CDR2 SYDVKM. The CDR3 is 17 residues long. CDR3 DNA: TGTGCCAGCAGTTTCACGTTTCGGGACAGGGGGAACTATGGCTACACCTTC. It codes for CASSFTFRDRGNYGYTF.

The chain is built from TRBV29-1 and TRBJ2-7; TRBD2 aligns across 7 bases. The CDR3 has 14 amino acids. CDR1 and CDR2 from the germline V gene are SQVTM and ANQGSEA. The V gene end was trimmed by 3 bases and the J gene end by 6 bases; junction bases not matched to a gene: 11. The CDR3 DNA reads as TGCAGCGTTGACCTTGGCGGGAGTGTCAGCGAGCAGTACTTC. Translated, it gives CSVDLGGSVSEQYF.

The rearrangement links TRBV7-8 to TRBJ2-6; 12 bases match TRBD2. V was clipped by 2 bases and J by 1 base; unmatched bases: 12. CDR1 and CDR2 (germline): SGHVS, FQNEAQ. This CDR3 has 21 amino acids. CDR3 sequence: CASSLLLAGGPSPSGANVLTF. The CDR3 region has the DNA TGTGCCAGCAGCTTACTGCTAGCGGGAGGGCCCTCTCCATCTGGGGCCAACGTCCTGACTTTC.

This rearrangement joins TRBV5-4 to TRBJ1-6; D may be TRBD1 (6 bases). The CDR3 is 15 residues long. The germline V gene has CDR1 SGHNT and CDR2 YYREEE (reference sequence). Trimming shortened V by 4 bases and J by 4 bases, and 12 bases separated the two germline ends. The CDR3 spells CASSQQTGYNSPLHF. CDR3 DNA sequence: TGTGCCAGCAGCCAACAGACAGGATATAATTCACCCCTCCACTTT.

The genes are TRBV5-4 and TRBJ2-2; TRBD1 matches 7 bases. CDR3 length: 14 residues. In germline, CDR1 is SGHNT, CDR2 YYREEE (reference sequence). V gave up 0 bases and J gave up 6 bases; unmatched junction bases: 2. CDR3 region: CASSLGDSAGELFF. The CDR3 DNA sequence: TGTGCCAGCAGCTTGGGGGACAGTGCCGGGGAGCTGTTTTTT. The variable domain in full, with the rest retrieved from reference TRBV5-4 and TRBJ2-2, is ETGVTQSPTHLIKTRGQQVTLRCSSQSGHNTVSWYQQALGQGPQFIFQYYREEENGRGNFPPRFSGLQFPNYSSELNVNALELDDSALYLCASSLGDSAGELFFGEGSRLTVL.